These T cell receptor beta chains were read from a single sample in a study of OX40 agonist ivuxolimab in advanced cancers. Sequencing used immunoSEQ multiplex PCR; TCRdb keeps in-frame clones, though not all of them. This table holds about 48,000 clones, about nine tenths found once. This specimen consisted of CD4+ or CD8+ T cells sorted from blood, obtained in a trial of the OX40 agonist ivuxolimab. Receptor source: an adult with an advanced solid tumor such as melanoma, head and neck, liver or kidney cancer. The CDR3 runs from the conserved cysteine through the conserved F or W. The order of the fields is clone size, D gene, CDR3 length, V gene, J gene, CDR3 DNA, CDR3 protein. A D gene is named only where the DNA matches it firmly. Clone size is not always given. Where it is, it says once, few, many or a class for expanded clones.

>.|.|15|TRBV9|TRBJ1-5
TGTGCCAGCAGCGTATCCGGCTTACCCAATCAGCCCCAGCATTTT
CASSVSGLPNQPQHF
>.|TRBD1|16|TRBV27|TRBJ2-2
TGTGCCAGCAGTCCCCTGGGACAGAAAAACACCGGGGAGCTGTTTTTT
CASSPLGQKNTGELFF
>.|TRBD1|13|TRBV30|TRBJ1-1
TGTGCCTGGCGGACAGGGGGCAACACTGAAGCTTTCTTT
CAWRTGGNTEAFF
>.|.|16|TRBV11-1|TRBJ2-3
TGTGCCAGCAGCTTATACAGCGTCCTAAGCACAGATACGCAGTATTTT
CASSLYSVLSTDTQYF
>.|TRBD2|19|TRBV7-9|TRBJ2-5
TGTGCCAGCAGATCAGGGGTGACCTTAAGCGGGGGGCTTCAAGAGACCCAGTACTTC
CASRSGVTLSGGLQETQYF
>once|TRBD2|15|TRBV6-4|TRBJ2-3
TGTGCCAGCAGTAGTAGCGGGGGGGCCACAGATACGCAGTATTTT
CASSSSGGATDTQYF
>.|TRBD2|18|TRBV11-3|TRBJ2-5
TGTGCCAGCAGCTTAGGGCCACTGACTAGCGGACGGGCTGAGACCCAGTACTTC
CASSLGPLTSGRAETQYF
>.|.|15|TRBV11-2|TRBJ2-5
TGTGCCAGCAGCCTAGGGGAGACAGGCCAAGAGACCCAGTACTTC
CASSLGETGQETQYF
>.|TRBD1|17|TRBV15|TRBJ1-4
TGTGCCACCAGCACCTCGGACAGGCCTCCAGATAATGAAAAACTGTTTTTT
CATSTSDRPPDNEKLFF
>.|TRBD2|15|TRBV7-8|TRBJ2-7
TGTGCCAGCAGCTTAGGCGGGGGAATCTCCTACGAGCAGTACTTC
CASSLGGGISYEQYF
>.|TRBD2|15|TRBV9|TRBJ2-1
TGTGCCAGCAGCGTAGGTAGCGGGGGGTACAATGAGCAGTTCTTC
CASSVGSGGYNEQFF
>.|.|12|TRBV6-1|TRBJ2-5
TGTGCCAGCAGTGAGCTGTGGGAGACCCAGTACTTC
CASSELWETQYF
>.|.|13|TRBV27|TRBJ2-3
TGTGCCAGCAGTTCGACAGCCGCAGATACGCAGTATTTT
CASSSTAADTQYF
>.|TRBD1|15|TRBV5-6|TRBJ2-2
TGTGCCAGCAGCTTGGTGCAGGGGGACACCGGGGAGCTGTTTTTT
CASSLVQGDTGELFF
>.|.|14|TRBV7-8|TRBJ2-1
TGTGCCAGCAGCAGGGGTGCGAGGGCCAATGAGCAGTTCTTC
CASSRGARANEQFF
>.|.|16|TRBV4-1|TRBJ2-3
TGCGCCAGCAGCCAAGTAGGTACCAGGGCGGCAGATACGCAGTATTTT
CASSQVGTRAADTQYF
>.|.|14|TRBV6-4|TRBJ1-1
TGTGCCAGCAGTGACGGGGATGGTAACACTGAAGCTTTCTTT
CASSDGDGNTEAFF
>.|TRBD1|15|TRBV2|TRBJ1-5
TGTGCCAGCAGGAAGGGACAGGGGGATGGTCAGCCCCAGCATTTT
CASRKGQGDGQPQHF
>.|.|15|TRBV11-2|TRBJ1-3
TGTGCCAGCAGCTTACCTCTCAGCTCTGGAAACACCATATATTTT
CASSLPLSSGNTIYF
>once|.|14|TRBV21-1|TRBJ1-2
TGTGCCAGCAGCAAAACTCGGGGTGAGGATGGCTACACCTTC
CASSKTRGEDGYTF
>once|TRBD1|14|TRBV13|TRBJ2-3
TGTGCCAGCAGCCTACGGGACAGGGCGGATACGCAGTATTTT
CASSLRDRADTQYF